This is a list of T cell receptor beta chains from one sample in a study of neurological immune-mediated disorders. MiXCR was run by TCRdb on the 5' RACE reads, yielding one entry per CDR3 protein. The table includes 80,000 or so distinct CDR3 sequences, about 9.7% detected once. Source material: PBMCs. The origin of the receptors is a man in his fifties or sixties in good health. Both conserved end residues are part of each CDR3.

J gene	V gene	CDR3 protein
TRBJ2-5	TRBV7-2	CASSLLGFAPETQYF
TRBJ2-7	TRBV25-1	CASSVRQGDYEQYF
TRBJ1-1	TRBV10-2	CASSELRDTEAFF
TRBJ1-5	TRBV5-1	CASSLGGGAGNQPQHF
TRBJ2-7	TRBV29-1	CSASRDGSSYEQYF
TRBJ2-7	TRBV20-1	CSARQGYEQYF
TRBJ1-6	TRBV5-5	CASSLVGGPYNSPLHF
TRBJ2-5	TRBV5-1	CASRTLSGDQETQYF
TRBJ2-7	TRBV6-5	CASSSLAGGTNYEQYF
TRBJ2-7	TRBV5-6	CASSPIGQGYEQYF
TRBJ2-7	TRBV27	CASSLRGPYSYEQYF
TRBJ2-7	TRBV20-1	CSARDPLRPYEQYF
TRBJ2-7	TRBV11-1	CASSLHRGSSYEQYF
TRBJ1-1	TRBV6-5	CASTGHRTGQAFF
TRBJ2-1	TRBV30	CAWGTSGRGEQFF
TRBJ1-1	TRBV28	CASSIGLYTEAFF
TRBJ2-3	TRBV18	CASSQTGTRTDTQYF
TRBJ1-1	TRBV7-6	CASSPRGGEAFF
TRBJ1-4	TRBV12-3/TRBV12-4	CASSLEVGAHEKLFF
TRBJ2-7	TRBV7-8	CASSFKEGFEQYF
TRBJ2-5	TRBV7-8	CASTLTRGAETQYF
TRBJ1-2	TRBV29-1	CSVRQGANYGYTF
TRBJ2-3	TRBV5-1	CASRSTVNTDTQYF
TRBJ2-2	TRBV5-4	CASRMAGTPGTGELFF
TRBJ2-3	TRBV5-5	CASSLQGAGDTQYF
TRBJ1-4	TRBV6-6	CASRDRQGSFEKLFF
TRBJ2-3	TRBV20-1	CSARGGDTQYF
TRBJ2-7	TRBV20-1	CSVKHGVAGGEQYF
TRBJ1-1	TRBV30	CAWSVEKNTEAFF
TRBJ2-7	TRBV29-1	CSVVLAGTEQYF
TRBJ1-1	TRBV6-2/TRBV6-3	CASTSGQGDTEAFF
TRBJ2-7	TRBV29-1	CSVEGPYEQYF
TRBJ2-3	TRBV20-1	CSAKTGGPADTQYF
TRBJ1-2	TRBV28	CASSLDRAYGYTF
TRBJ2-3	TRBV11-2	CASSLFYRGSTDTQYF
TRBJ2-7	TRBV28	CASSSLQVKRRYEQYF
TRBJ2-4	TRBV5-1	CASSLERAKNIQYF
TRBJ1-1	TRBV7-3	CASSLILNTEAFF
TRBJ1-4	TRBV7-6	CASSLSGTQKLFF